The 19 T cell receptor beta chains reported below all come from one sample, sequenced in a study of vaccination and CD4 T cells after COVID-19. Treatment specified: approximately 9-day PBMC culture with coronavirus spike peptide pools or control peptides (ViraFEST assay). What these receptors recognize is not known. Scientists ran DNA taken from cultured CD4+ T cells through the Oncomine TCR Beta short-read assay for sequencing. TCRdb processed the PCR reads anew with MiXCR; each CDR3 protein has one entry. The profile shows some 16,000 distinct CDR3 sequences, more than 45% of them singletons. The sample comprised CD4+ T cells from blood, cultured in vitro. The source of these receptors is a human donor who had recovered from COVID-19.

The gene calls are TRBV25-1 and TRBJ1-6, with D maybe TRBD1 (6 bases). There are 17 residues in the CDR3. The V and J ends lost 6 bases and 10 bases respectively, with 25 bases between them. Per germline, CDR1 MGHDK and CDR2 SYGVNS. The CDR3 is CASRKQIGVGGHSPLHF. CDR3 DNA sequence: TGTGCCAGCAGGAAGCAGATCGGAGTGGGGGGGCACTCACCCCTCCACTTT.

The chain links TRBV7-9 to TRBJ2-3; D call uncertain. Trimming removed 5 bases from V and 6 bases from J, with 21 bases in between. Looked up from germline, CDR1 is SEHNR and CDR2 is FQNEAQ (reference sequence). This CDR3 comprises 16 residues. CDR3 nucleotide sequence: TGTGCCAGCAGCAAACCGGAACTTCATGCACATGATACGCAGTATTTT. This codes for CASSKPELHAHDTQYF. The variable domain in full, completed from reference TRBV7-9 and TRBJ2-3, reads DTGVSQNPRHKITKRGQNVTFRCDPISEHNRLYWYRQTLGQGPEFLTYFQNEAQLEKSRLLSDRFSAERPKGSFSTLEIQRTEQGDSAMYLCASSKPELHAHDTQYFGPGTRLTVL.

The rearrangement uses TRBV5-6 and TRBJ1-2; possibly TRBD1 for D (5 bases). V was pared by 5 bases and J by 6 bases, with 17 bases between. Germline V gene data show CDR1 as SGHDT and CDR2 as YYEEEE. This CDR3 is built from 14 residues. CDR3 DNA sequence: TGTGCCAGCAGAACTCGGGGGGGGGAGCATGGCTACACCTTC. Translated: CASRTRGGEHGYTF.

By proportion, this clonotype is large. The chain has TRBV11-3 and TRBJ1-6; no clear D. CDR3 length: 13 amino acids. Per the germline V gene, CDR1 is SGHNT and CDR2 is YENEEA. Trimming cost V 7 bases and J 7 bases, with 11 bases left between them. CDR3 DNA sequence: TGTGCCAGCAACGAGCGTGTGAATTCACCCCTCCACTTT. This encodes CASNERVNSPLHF. Using reference TRBV11-3 and TRBJ1-6 for the parts outside the CDR3, the full variable domain is EAGVVQSPRYKIIEKKQPVAFWCNPISGHNTLYWYLQNLGQGPELLIRYENEEAVDDSQLPKDRFSAERLKGVDSTLKIQPAELGDSAVYLCASNERVNSPLHFGNGTRLTVT.

This clonotype has a handful of counts. The chain is built from TRBV19 and TRBJ1-1, with D perhaps matching TRBD1 (5 bases). V was trimmed by 5 bases and J by 0 bases, leaving 10 bases between them. The germline CDR1 and CDR2 sequences are LNHDA and SQIVND (reference sequence). The CDR3 contains 14 residues. The CDR3 sequence is CASSVGQLNTEAFF. As DNA, the CDR3 is TGTGCCAGTAGTGTCGGACAACTGAACACTGAAGCTTTCTTT.

This clonotype came up once. DNA for the CDR3: TGTGCCAGCAGTCGGGACAGGGGGACTGGCGAGCAGTACTTC. It codes for CASSRDRGTGEQYF. The chain links TRBV28 to TRBJ2-7; 11 nucleotides align to TRBD1. The CDR3 sequence is 14 residues long. Germline CDR1 reads MDHEN; CDR2 reads SYDVKM. Trimming cost V 5 bases and J 6 bases; bases outside gene matches: 6.

This rearrangement joins TRBV12-3 or TRBV12-4 to TRBJ1-3; TRBD1 agrees at 8 bases. The CDR3 spans 15 residues. Unmatched junction bases numbered 11, after V lost 5 bases and J lost 8 bases. The CDR3 sequence is CASSLDREPGDTIYF. CDR3 DNA sequence: TGTGCCAGCAGTCTGGACAGGGAACCCGGTGACACCATATATTTT.

The count of this clonotype is one. The chain uses TRBV20-1 and TRBJ2-4; D is possibly TRBD1 (6 bases). The CDR3 spans 15 residues. Deletions cut 6 bases from V and 0 bases from J, with 15 bases between. CDR1 and CDR2 (germline): DFQATT, SNEGSKA (reference sequence). The CDR3 sequence is CSAGTGSLAKNIQYF. The CDR3 DNA is TGCAGTGCCGGTACAGGGTCGCTAGCCAAAAACATTCAGTACTTC.

This clonotype came up a few times. The rearrangement joins TRBV6-7 to TRBJ2-3, with a possible D match to TRBD1 (6 bases). TRBV6-7 is labeled an ORF, and its function is uncertain. The CDR3 spans 18 residues. V was cut by 3 bases and J by 6 bases, with 25 bases left in between. The CDR3, as DNA: TGTGCCAGCAGTTATATTGTCCGGTGGGGACACACCAGTGATACGCAGTATTTT. Its protein is CASSYIVRWGHTSDTQYF.

The chain recombines TRBV10-2 with TRBJ1-6; D is unclear. The CDR3 sequence is 13 residues long. The germline gives CDR1 WSHSY, CDR2 SAAADI. V dropped 7 bases and J dropped 7 bases, with 11 bases sitting between them. The CDR3: CASTLSENSPLHF. For the CDR3, the DNA is TGCGCCAGCACCCTGTCTGAGAATTCACCCCTCCACTTT.

This clonotype was detected only a few times. This chain connects TRBV7-6 to TRBJ1-1; TRBD1 is a possible D gene (5 bases). Trimming left V 5 bases short and J 5 bases short, with 18 bases between. Per the germline V gene, CDR1 is SGHVS and CDR2 is FNYEAQ. The CDR3 has 15 residues. The CDR3 DNA reads as TGTGCCAGCAGCCAGAGGACATCCCAGAGGACTGAAGCTTTCTTT. It translates to CASSQRTSQRTEAFF. The full variable domain, with the rest looked up from reference TRBV7-6 and TRBJ1-1, is GAGVSQSPRYKVTKRGQDVALRCDPISGHVSLYWYRQALGQGPEFLTYFNYEAQQDKSGLPNDRFSAERPEGSISTLTIQRTEQRDSAMYRCASSQRTSQRTEAFFGQGTRLTVV.

The rearrangement links TRBV20-1 to TRBJ1-5; D is unclear. The germline V and J ends were trimmed by 3 bases and 0 bases, with 12 bases remaining between them. Germline CDR1 DFQATT, CDR2 SNEGSKA (reference sequence). This CDR3 is 15 amino acids long. The chain's CDR3 is CSARPVKNSNQPQHF. The CDR3 nucleotides are TGCAGTGCTAGGCCCGTCAAAAATAGCAATCAGCCCCAGCATTTT.

The CDR3: CAWSNPNGNEQFF. DNA of the CDR3: TGTGCCTGGAGTAACCCGAACGGGAATGAGCAGTTCTTC. The chain joins TRBV30 to TRBJ2-1; D not certain. V was cut by 2 bases and J by 7 bases, with 12 bases left in between. CDR1 is GTSNPN and CDR2 is SVGIG in the germline V gene (reference sequence). This CDR3 is 13 amino acids long.

This clonotype was seen a handful of times. This chain connects TRBV7-8 to TRBJ1-2; D gene ambiguous. The CDR3 length is 12 residues. Germline CDR1 is SGHVS and CDR2 is FQNEAQ. Deletions cut 4 bases from V and 7 bases from J, with 10 bases between. This chain's CDR3 is CASSSANGGYTF. For the CDR3, the DNA is TGTGCCAGCAGCTCCGCAAACGGTGGCTACACCTTC.

A note on this clonotype: A junction boundary mismatches the germline segment, possibly from a read error. The chain carries TRBV7-7 and TRBJ1-1; D remains ambiguous. There are 13 residues in the CDR3. Germline assignment: CDR1 SSHAT and CDR2 FNYEAQ (reference sequence). CDR3 bases: TGTGCTAGCAGCTTGGGTGGGGACACTGAAGCTTTCTTT. Residues: CASSLGGDTEAFF.

V gene TRBV6-1 combines with J gene TRBJ1-1, with TRBD1 as a possible D gene (5 bases). Germline CDR1 reads MNHNS; CDR2 reads SASEGT. The CDR3 covers 14 residues. The ends were cut back, 2 bases at V and 8 bases at J, with 15 bases in the middle. CDR3 nucleotide sequence: TGTGCCAGCAGTGAAACTTGGGGGTCAGGGGAAGCTTTCTTT. It encodes CASSETWGSGEAFF.

This clonotype showed up just a few times. The chain is built from TRBV20-1 and TRBJ2-3; weak D call: TRBD2 (6 bases). Trimming stripped 6 bases from V and 1 base from J, with 14 bases between. Germline lookup yields CDR1 DFQATT and CDR2 SNEGSKA (reference sequence). The CDR3 spans 14 residues. The CDR3, as DNA: TGCAGTGCGAACCATGGAGGGGGCACAGATACGCAGTATTTT. It specifies CSANHGGGTDTQYF.

This chain joins TRBV18 and TRBJ2-7, with D possibly matching TRBD2 (5 bases). V lost 1 base and J lost 3, with 13 bases in between. Germline lookup yields CDR1 KGHSH and CDR2 LQKENI. This CDR3 has 15 residues. The CDR3: CASSPRGGLLYEQYF. In DNA form, the CDR3 reads TGTGCCAGCTCACCACGAGGCGGGCTGCTCTACGAGCAGTACTTC.

The rearrangement uses TRBV12-3 or TRBV12-4 and TRBJ2-3; 10 nucleotides line up with TRBD2. Losses at the gene ends were 5 bases for V and 0 bases for J; bases not matched to a gene: 5. The CDR3 covers 16 residues. The chain's CDR3 is CASSRRTSGSTDTQYF. The CDR3 DNA follows: TGTGCCAGCAGTCGCAGGACTAGCGGAAGCACAGATACGCAGTATTTT.